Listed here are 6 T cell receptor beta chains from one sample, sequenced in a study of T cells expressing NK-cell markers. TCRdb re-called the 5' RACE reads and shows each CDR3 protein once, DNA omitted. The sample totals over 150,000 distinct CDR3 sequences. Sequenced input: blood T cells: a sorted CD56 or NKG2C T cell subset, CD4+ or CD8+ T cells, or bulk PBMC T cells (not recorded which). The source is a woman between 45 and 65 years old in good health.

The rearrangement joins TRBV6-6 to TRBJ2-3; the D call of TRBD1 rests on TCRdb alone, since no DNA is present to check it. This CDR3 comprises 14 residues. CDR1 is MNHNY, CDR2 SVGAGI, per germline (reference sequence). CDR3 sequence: CASSLQWDSDTQYF.

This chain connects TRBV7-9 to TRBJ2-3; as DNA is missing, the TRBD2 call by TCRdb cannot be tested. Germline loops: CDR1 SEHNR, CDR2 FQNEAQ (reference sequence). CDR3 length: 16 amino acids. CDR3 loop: CASSLAEAGSTDTQYF. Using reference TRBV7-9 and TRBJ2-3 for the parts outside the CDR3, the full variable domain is DTGVSQNPRHKITKRGQNVTFRCDPISEHNRLYWYRQTLGQGPEFLTYFQNEAQLEKSRLLSDRFSAERPKGSFSTLEIQRTEQGDSAMYLCASSLAEAGSTDTQYFGPGTRLTVL.

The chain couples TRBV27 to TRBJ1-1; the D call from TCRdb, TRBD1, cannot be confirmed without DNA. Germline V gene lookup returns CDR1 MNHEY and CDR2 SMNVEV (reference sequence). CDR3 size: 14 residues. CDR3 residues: CASSLGTLNTEAFF.

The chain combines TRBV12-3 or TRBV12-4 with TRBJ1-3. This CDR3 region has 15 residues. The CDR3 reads CASSLGRIPGNTIYF.

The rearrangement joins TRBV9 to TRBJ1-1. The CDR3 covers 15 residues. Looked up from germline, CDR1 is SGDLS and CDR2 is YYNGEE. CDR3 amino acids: CASSVSGGDTKEAFF.

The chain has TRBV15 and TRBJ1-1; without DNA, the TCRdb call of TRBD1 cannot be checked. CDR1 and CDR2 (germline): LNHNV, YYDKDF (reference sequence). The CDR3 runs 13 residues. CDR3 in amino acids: CAATTGRNTEAFF.